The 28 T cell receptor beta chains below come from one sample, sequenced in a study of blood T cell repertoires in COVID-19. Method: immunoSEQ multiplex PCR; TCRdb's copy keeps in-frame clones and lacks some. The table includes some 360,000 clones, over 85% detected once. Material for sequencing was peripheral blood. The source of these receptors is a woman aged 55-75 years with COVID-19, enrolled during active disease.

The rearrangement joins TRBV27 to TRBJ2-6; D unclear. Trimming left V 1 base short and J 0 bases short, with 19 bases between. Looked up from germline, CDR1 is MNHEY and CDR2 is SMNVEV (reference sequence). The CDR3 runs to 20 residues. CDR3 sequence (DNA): TGTGCCAGCAGTTTATATGGCAGACCAGGATCCAACTCTGGGGCCAACGTCCTGACTTTC. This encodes CASSLYGRPGSNSGANVLTF.

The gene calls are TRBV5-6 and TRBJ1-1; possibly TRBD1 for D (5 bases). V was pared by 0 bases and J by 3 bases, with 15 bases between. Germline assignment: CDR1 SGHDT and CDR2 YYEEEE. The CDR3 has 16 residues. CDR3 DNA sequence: TGTGCCAGCAGCTTGGCGGGGGTAGGGATGGACACTGAAGCTTTCTTT. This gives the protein CASSLAGVGMDTEAFF.

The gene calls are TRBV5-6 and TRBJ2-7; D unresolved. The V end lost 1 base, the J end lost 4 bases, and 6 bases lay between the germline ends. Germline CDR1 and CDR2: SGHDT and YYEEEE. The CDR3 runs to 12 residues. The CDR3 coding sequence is TGTGCCAGCAGCTTGATTCATTACGAGCAGTACTTC. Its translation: CASSLIHYEQYF.

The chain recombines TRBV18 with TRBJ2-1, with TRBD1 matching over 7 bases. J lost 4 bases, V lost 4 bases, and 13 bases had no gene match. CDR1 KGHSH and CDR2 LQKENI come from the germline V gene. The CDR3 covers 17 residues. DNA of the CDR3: TGTGCCAGCTCACTGCGACAGGGCCCCTCCGATTACAATGAGCAGTTCTTC. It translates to CASSLRQGPSDYNEQFF.

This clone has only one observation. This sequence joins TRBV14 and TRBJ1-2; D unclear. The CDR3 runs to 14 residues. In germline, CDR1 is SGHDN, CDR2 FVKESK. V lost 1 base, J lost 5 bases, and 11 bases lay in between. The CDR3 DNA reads TGTGCCAGCAGCCAAGGAGTACAACTATATGGCTACACCTTC. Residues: CASSQGVQLYGYTF.

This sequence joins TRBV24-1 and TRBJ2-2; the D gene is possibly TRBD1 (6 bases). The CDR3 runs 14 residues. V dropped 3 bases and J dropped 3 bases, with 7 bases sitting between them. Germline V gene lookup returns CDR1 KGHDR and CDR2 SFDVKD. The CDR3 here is CATSDPGDTGELFF. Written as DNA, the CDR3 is TGTGCCACCAGTGATCCAGGGGACACCGGGGAGCTGTTTTTT.

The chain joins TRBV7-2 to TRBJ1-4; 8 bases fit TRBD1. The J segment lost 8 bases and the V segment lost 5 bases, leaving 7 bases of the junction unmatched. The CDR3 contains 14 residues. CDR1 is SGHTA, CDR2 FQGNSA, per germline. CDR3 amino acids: CASSRGTGREKLFF. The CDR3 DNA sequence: TGTGCCAGCAGCCGGGGGACAGGCAGGGAAAAACTGTTTTTT.

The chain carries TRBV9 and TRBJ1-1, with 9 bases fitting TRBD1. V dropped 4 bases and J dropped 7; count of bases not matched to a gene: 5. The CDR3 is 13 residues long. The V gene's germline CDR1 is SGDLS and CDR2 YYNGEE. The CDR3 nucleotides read TGTGCCAGCAGCCCAGAGGGACAGGGTGAAGCTTTCTTT. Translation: CASSPEGQGEAFF.

CDR3 sequence reads: CASSPIGPRGYGYTF. The CDR3 nucleotides read TGCGCCAGCAGCCCAATCGGGCCCCGCGGGTATGGCTACACCTTC. The V call is TRBV5-1, the J call TRBJ1-2; D gene uncertain. V was pared by 4 bases and J by 5 bases, with 18 bases between. Germline values: CDR1 SGHRS, CDR2 YFSETQ. The CDR3 runs to 15 residues.

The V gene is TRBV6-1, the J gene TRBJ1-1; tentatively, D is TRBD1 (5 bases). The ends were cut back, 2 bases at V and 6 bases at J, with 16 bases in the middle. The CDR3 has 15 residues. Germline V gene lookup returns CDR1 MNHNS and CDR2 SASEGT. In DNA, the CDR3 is TGTGCCAGCAGTGAAAGAAGAAAGGGGATCCCTGAAGCTTTCTTT. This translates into CASSERRKGIPEAFF.

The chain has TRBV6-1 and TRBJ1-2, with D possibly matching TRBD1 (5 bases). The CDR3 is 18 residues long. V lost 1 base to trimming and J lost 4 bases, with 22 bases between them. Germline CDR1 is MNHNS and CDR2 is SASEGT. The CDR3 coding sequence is TGTGCCAGCAGTGAAGTGCATCCCCTTGGGGGGTCGGCCTATGGCTACACCTTC. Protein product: CASSEVHPLGGSAYGYTF.

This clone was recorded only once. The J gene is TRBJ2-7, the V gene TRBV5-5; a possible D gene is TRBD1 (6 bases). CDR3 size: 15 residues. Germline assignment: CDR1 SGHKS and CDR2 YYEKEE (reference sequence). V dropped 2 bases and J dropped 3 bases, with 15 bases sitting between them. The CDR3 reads CASSFLPGHNYEQYF. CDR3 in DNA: TGTGCCAGCAGCTTCCTTCCGGGACACAACTACGAGCAGTACTTC.

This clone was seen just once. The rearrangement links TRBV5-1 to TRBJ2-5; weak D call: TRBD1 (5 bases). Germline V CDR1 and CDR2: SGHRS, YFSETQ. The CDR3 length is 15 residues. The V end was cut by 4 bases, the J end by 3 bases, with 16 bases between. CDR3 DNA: TGCGCCAGCAGCCAGAGTATAGGGGCGGAAGAGACCCAGTACTTC. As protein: CASSQSIGAEETQYF.

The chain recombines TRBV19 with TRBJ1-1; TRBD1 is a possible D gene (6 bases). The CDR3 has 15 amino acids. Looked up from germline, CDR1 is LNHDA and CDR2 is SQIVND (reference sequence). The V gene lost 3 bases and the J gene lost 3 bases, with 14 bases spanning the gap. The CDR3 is CASSIRGAGDTEAFF. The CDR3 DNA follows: TGTGCCAGTAGTATCCGGGGCGCAGGGGACACTGAAGCTTTCTTT.

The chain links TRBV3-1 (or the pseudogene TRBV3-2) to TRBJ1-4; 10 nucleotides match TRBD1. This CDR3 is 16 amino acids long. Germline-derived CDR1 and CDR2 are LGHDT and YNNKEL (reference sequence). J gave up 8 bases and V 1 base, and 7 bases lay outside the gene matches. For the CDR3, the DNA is TGTGCCAGCAGCCAAGGAGTGACAGGGGGCCGAGAAAAACTGTTTTTT. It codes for CASSQGVTGGREKLFF.

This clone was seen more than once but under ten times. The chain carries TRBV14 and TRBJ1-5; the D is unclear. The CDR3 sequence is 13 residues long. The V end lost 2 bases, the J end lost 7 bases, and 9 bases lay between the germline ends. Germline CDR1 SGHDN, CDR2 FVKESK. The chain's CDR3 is CASSQKGDQPQHF. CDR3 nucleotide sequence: TGTGCCAGCAGCCAAAAGGGAGACCAGCCCCAGCATTTT.

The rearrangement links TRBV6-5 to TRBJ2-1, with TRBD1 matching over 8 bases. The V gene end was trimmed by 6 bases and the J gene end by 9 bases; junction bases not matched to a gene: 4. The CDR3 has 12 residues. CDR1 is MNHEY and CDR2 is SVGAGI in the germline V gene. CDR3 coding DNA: TGTGCCAGCAGCAGGACAGGGAGTGAGCAGTTCTTC. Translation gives CASSRTGSEQFF.

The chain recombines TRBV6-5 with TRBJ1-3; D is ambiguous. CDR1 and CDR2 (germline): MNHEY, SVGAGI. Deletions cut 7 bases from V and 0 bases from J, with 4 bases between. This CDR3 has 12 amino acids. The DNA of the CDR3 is TGTGCCAGCACAGGCTCTGGAAACACCATATATTTT. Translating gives CASTGSGNTIYF.

CDR3 amino acids: CATSDFGGNEQFF. CDR3 DNA: TGTGCCACCAGTGATTTTGGAGGCAATGAGCAGTTCTTC. This rearrangement joins TRBV24-1 to TRBJ2-1, with D perhaps matching TRBD2 (5 bases). This CDR3 is built from 13 residues. Trimming took off 1 base at V and 6 bases at J, with 6 bases between the two ends. Germline values: CDR1 KGHDR, CDR2 SFDVKD.

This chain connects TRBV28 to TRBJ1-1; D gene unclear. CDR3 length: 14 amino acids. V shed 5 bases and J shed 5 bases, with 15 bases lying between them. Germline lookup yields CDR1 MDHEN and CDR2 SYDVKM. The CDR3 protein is CASSKGNRGTEAFF. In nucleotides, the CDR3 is TGTGCCAGCAGTAAAGGGAATCGGGGAACTGAAGCTTTCTTT.

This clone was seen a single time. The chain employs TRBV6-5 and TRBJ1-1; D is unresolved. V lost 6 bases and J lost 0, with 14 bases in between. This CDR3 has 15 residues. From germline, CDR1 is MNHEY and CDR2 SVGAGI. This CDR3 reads CASRPAGVLNTEAFF. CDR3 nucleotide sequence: TGTGCCAGCAGACCGGCCGGGGTTTTGAACACTGAAGCTTTCTTT.

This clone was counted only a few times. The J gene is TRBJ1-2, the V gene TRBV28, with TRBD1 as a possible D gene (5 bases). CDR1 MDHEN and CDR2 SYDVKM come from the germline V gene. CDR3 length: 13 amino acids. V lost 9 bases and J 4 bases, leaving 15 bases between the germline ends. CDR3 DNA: TGTGCCAGTCACGGAGGGACTTTCTATGGCTACACCTTC. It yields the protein CASHGGTFYGYTF.

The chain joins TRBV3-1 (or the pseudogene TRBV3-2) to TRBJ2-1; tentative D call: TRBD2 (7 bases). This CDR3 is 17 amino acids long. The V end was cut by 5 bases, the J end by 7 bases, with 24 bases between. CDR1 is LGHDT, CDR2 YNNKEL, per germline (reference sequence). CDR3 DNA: TGTGCCAGCAGCGTCTCCGGGCGGGGGCCTCGGGGAAATGAGCAGTTCTTC. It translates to CASSVSGRGPRGNEQFF.

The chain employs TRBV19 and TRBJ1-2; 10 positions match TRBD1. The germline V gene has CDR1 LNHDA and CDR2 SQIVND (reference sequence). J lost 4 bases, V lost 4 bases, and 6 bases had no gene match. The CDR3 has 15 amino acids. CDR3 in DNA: TGTGCCAGTAGTACAAGGACAGGGGGAGCCTATGGCTACACCTTC. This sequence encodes CASSTRTGGAYGYTF.

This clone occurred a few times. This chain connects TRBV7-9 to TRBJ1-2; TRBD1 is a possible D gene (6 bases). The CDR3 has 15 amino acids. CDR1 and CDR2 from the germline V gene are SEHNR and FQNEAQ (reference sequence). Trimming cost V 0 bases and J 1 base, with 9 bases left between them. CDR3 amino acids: CASSLAGQDNYGYTF. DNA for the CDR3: TGTGCCAGCAGCTTAGCGGGACAAGATAACTATGGCTACACCTTC.

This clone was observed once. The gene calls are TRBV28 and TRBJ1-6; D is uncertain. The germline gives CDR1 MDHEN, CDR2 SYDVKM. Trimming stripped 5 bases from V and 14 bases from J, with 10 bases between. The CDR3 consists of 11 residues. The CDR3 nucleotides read TGTGCCAGCAGTACAGACGGCACCCTCCACTTT. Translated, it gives CASSTDGTLHF.

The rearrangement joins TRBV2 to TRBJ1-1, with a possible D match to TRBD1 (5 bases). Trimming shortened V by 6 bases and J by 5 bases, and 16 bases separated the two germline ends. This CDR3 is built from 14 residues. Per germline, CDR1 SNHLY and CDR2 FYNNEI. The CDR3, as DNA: TGTGCCAGCAGGACGCAGGGCGCGGTAACTGAAGCTTTCTTT. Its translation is CASRTQGAVTEAFF.

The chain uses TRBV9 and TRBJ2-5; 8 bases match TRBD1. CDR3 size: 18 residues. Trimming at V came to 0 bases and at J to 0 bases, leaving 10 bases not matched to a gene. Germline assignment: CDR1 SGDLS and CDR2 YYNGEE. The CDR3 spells CASSVVPFTGGYQETQYF. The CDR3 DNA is TGTGCCAGCAGCGTAGTTCCCTTTACAGGGGGGTACCAAGAGACCCAGTACTTC.